These 30 T cell receptor beta chains share one sample of origin, sequenced in a study of cytomegalovirus exposure and HLA in healthy donors. The PCR contained 60 Vbeta and 13 Jbeta primers. Repertoires were generated with immunoSEQ multiplex PCR, while TCRdb's copy carries only in-frame clones and drops some. The sample includes under 200,000 clones, 75% to 90% seen only once; the top ten take approximately 0.31%. The specimen was PBMCs. The receptors were sampled from a woman under 40 in good health and CMV-seronegative.

Remarks on this clone: Distinct nucleotide sequences in the sample also encode this CDR3. J is TRBJ2-1 and V is TRBV28, with 14 bases aligning to TRBD2. With V trimmed by 3 bases and J by 7 bases, 2 bases remained unmatched. CDR1 MDHEN and CDR2 SYDVKM come from the germline V gene. This CDR3 has 15 residues. The CDR3 nucleotides are TGTGCCAGCAGTTTGGGGACTAGCGGGAGTAATGAGCAGTTCTTC. Protein sequence: CASSLGTSGSNEQFF. The whole variable domain, filled in from reference TRBV28 and TRBJ2-1, reads DVKVTQSSRYLVKRTGEKVFLECVQDMDHENMFWYRQDPGLGLRLIYFSYDVKMKEKGDIPEGYSVSREKKERFSLILESASTNQTSMYLCASSLGTSGSNEQFFGPGTRLTVL.

This clone appeared a single time. The J gene is TRBJ1-1, the V gene TRBV2; no clear D gene. Germline assignment: CDR1 SNHLY and CDR2 FYNNEI. This CDR3 is 14 amino acids long. The ends were cut back, 9 bases at V and 3 bases at J, with 17 bases in the middle. CDR3 nucleotide sequence: TGTGCCAGGGAGACTCAACCCACCCACACTGAAGCTTTCTTT. This codes for CARETQPTHTEAFF.

V usage is TRBV5-4 and J usage is TRBJ2-3, with D perhaps TRBD1 (5 bases). This CDR3 has 13 amino acids. Germline V gene lookup returns CDR1 SGHNT and CDR2 YYREEE (reference sequence). Trimming left V 2 bases short and J 4 bases short, with 8 bases between. The CDR3 nucleotides read TGTGCCAGCAGCTTTCAGGGCCCAGATACGCAGTATTTT. Encoded protein: CASSFQGPDTQYF.

CDR3 bases: TGTGCCAGCAGTTTCGGGGGGACTGGCCAGCCCCAGCATTTT. This encodes CASSFGGTGQPQHF. V and J are TRBV28 and TRBJ1-5; D is possibly TRBD1 (5 bases). This CDR3 has 14 amino acids. Looked up from germline, CDR1 is MDHEN and CDR2 is SYDVKM. The V end was cut by 3 bases, the J end by 7 bases, with 13 bases between.

The chain recombines TRBV28 with TRBJ2-1; D possibly corresponds to TRBD2 (7 bases). CDR1 MDHEN and CDR2 SYDVKM come from the germline V gene. V was pared by 5 bases and J by 5 bases, with 22 bases between. The CDR3 contains 17 residues. CDR3 sequence: CASSRLGGGASDNEQFF. The CDR3 DNA reads as TGTGCCAGCAGTCGCCTGGGAGGGGGAGCTTCGGACAATGAGCAGTTCTTC. Looking up the rest from reference TRBV28 and TRBJ2-1 gives the full variable domain: DVKVTQSSRYLVKRTGEKVFLECVQDMDHENMFWYRQDPGLGLRLIYFSYDVKMKEKGDIPEGYSVSREKKERFSLILESASTNQTSMYLCASSRLGGGASDNEQFFGPGTRLTVL.

The chain has TRBV11-3 and TRBJ2-3; 10 bases fit TRBD1. The CDR3 runs 16 residues. Trimming cost V 5 bases and J 5 bases; bases outside gene matches: 10. The V gene's germline CDR1 is SGHNT and CDR2 YENEEA. The CDR3 sequence: CASSHGGTGVRDTQYF. CDR3 bases: TGTGCCAGCAGCCATGGTGGGACAGGGGTTAGAGATACGCAGTATTTT.

The CDR3 DNA reads as TGTGCCAGTAGTCCAGCGGGAGGGTATCTCTACGAGCAGTACTTC. It encodes CASSPAGGYLYEQYF. The chain couples TRBV19 to TRBJ2-7; 10 bases agree with TRBD2. V shed 5 bases, J shed 3 bases, and the junction held 7 bases outside the gene matches. This CDR3 has 15 amino acids. Germline V lookup: CDR1 LNHDA, CDR2 SQIVND (reference sequence).

The V gene is TRBV6-1, the J gene TRBJ1-2, with D perhaps TRBD1 (5 bases). The CDR3 totals 14 residues. Trimming left V 5 bases short and J 1 base short, with 11 bases between. Germline values: CDR1 MNHNS, CDR2 SASEGT. CDR3 in DNA: TGTGCCAGCAGTTTGGAGACAGTTAACTATGGCTACACCTTC. It is translated as CASSLETVNYGYTF.

V is TRBV25-1 and J is TRBJ1-2; TRBD1 matches 8 bases. The CDR3 contains 16 residues. Per germline, CDR1 MGHDK and CDR2 SYGVNS. With V trimmed by 3 bases and J by 4 bases, 10 bases remained unmatched. The CDR3 sequence is CASSDHPTGVFYGYTF. Here the CDR3 DNA reads TGTGCCAGCAGTGACCACCCGACAGGGGTTTTCTATGGCTACACCTTC.

V and J are TRBV19 and TRBJ1-1, with TRBD1 identical over 9 bases. V lost 3 bases to trimming and J lost 2 bases; unmatched junction nucleotides: 7. The CDR3 spans 16 residues. Germline V gene lookup returns CDR1 LNHDA and CDR2 SQIVND (reference sequence). The CDR3 here is CASSIHGQGTNTEAFF. The CDR3 DNA follows: TGTGCCAGTAGTATCCATGGACAGGGGACTAACACTGAAGCTTTCTTT.

This chain uses TRBV4-1 with TRBJ2-1, with a tentative D call TRBD2 (5 bases). This CDR3 spans 15 amino acids. CDR1 MGHRA and CDR2 YSYEKL come from the germline V gene. The V and J ends lost 3 bases and 3 bases respectively, with 12 bases between them. The CDR3 sequence: CASSHRNGGYNEQFF. The CDR3 region has the DNA TGCGCCAGCAGCCATCGTAATGGAGGCTACAATGAGCAGTTCTTC.

The chain combines TRBV27 with TRBJ2-1; TRBD1 might be the D (5 bases). Germline V gene data show CDR1 as MNHEY and CDR2 as SMNVEV (reference sequence). V lost 5 bases and J 7 bases, leaving 15 bases between the germline ends. CDR3 size: 14 residues. The CDR3 sequence: CASSHRLSGNEQFF. Here the CDR3 DNA reads TGTGCCAGCAGTCACAGGTTGTCAGGGAATGAGCAGTTCTTC.

The rearrangement joins TRBV2 to TRBJ1-3, with D possibly matching TRBD1 (6 bases). Germline V CDR1 and CDR2: SNHLY, FYNNEI. This CDR3 region has 11 residues. V was clipped by 8 bases and J by 4 bases, with 6 bases between them. The CDR3 DNA sequence: TGTGCCAGCGGACAGGGAAACACCATATATTTT. It encodes CASGQGNTIYF.

The chain employs TRBV6-1 and TRBJ1-2; maybe TRBD1 (5 bases). Germline lookup yields CDR1 MNHNS and CDR2 SASEGT. The CDR3 runs to 15 residues. V was pared by 2 bases and J by 2 bases, with 12 bases between. The CDR3 loop is CASSELVGGNYGYTF. The CDR3 nucleotides are TGTGCCAGCAGTGAACTGGTCGGGGGGAACTATGGCTACACCTTC.

The gene calls are TRBV13 and TRBJ2-2; a possible D gene is TRBD1 (5 bases). The CDR3 has 17 amino acids. V lost 1 base, J lost 2 bases, and 14 bases lay in between. The germline V gene has CDR1 PRHDT and CDR2 FYEKMQ (reference sequence). The CDR3 reads CASSLAVDRVNTGELFF. The CDR3 nucleotides are TGTGCCAGCAGCTTAGCTGTTGACAGAGTCAACACCGGGGAGCTGTTTTTT.

The chain has TRBV4-1 and TRBJ2-7; 15 positions agree with TRBD2. V shed 3 bases and J 4 bases; nucleotides not matched to a gene: 4. The length of the CDR3 is 16 residues. CDR1 and CDR2 (germline): MGHRA, YSYEKL. CDR3 in amino acids: CASSHRTSGRAYEQYF. The CDR3 DNA reads as TGCGCCAGCAGCCACCGGACTAGCGGGAGGGCGTACGAGCAGTACTTC.

CDR3 coding DNA: TGTGCCAGCAGCGTAGCTTTAAACACTGAAGCTTTCTTT. This encodes CASSVALNTEAFF. This sequence joins TRBV9 and TRBJ1-1; the D is unclear. CDR1 is SGDLS, CDR2 YYNGEE, per germline. The V end lost 0 bases, the J end lost 2 bases, and 5 bases lay between the germline ends. The CDR3 spans 13 residues.

The rearrangement links TRBV4-1 to TRBJ2-3; TRBD2 aligns across 9 bases. The CDR3 is 15 amino acids. Unmatched junction bases numbered 3, after V lost 1 base and J lost 4 bases. CDR1 is MGHRA and CDR2 is YSYEKL in the germline V gene. CDR3 region: CASSQVGLAADTQYF. CDR3 in DNA: TGCGCCAGCAGCCAAGTGGGACTAGCAGCAGATACGCAGTATTTT.

This chain links TRBV28 with TRBJ2-7, with D maybe TRBD2 (5 bases). V lost 5 bases and J 4 bases, leaving 18 bases between the germline ends. Germline CDR1 and CDR2: MDHEN and SYDVKM. The CDR3 consists of 15 residues. This chain's CDR3 is CASSPRTLPSYEQYF. The CDR3 DNA is TGTGCCAGCAGTCCCCGGACTCTCCCCTCTTACGAGCAGTACTTC.

The rearrangement uses TRBV18 and TRBJ2-7; 10 positions agree with TRBD2. V was pared by 2 bases and J by 0 bases, with 4 bases of the junction left unmatched. The germline CDR1 and CDR2 sequences are KGHSH and LQKENI. CDR3 length: 16 amino acids. The CDR3 loop is CASSPTSGVLSYEQYF. CDR3 in DNA: TGTGCCAGCTCACCAACTAGCGGGGTTCTCTCCTACGAGCAGTACTTC.

CDR3 coding DNA: TGTGCCAGCAGTCCCCTTTTGAGCACAGATACGCAGTATTTT. Protein product: CASSPLLSTDTQYF. The rearrangement uses TRBV27 and TRBJ2-3; D gene uncertain. V dropped 5 bases and J dropped 0 bases, with 9 bases sitting between them. Germline V gene lookup returns CDR1 MNHEY and CDR2 SMNVEV (reference sequence). The CDR3 contains 14 residues.

The CDR3, as DNA: TGCAGCGTTGAAGACAAGACAGGAGACAATGAGCAGTTCTTC. Protein product: CSVEDKTGDNEQFF. V gene TRBV29-1 combines with J gene TRBJ2-1; TRBD1 is a possible D gene (6 bases). CDR1 and CDR2 (germline): SQVTM, ANQGSEA. Trimming took off 0 bases at V and 5 bases at J, with 11 bases between the two ends. The CDR3 covers 14 residues.

The V and J genes are TRBV6-6 and TRBJ1-1; TRBD1 aligns across 8 bases. After removal of 0 bases from V and 10 bases from J, the junction contained 10 bases not matched to a gene. This CDR3 is built from 15 residues. Germline loops: CDR1 MNHNY, CDR2 SVGAGI (reference sequence). Here the CDR3 DNA reads TGTGCCAGCAGTTACTCAACACGATATACAGGGGGAGCTTTCTTT. Its protein is CASSYSTRYTGGAFF.

The chain is built from TRBV5-4 and TRBJ2-1; D is undetermined. The CDR3 contains 13 residues. Germline V gene data show CDR1 as SGHNT and CDR2 as YYREEE (reference sequence). V was shortened by 0 bases and J by 5 bases, with 6 bases between the two germline ends. CDR3 region: CASSLDFNNEQFF. The DNA of the CDR3 is TGTGCCAGCAGCTTGGATTTCAACAATGAGCAGTTCTTC. The full variable domain, its missing parts supplied by reference TRBV5-4 and TRBJ2-1, is ETGVTQSPTHLIKTRGQQVTLRCSSQSGHNTVSWYQQALGQGPQFIFQYYREEENGRGNFPPRFSGLQFPNYSSELNVNALELDDSALYLCASSLDFNNEQFFGPGTRLTVL.

The chain carries TRBV11-2 and TRBJ2-5; 10 positions agree with TRBD1. V shed 5 bases, J shed 0 bases, and the junction held 6 bases outside the gene matches. The CDR3 loop spans 16 amino acids. The germline CDR1 and CDR2 sequences are SGHAT and FQNNGV. The CDR3, as DNA: TGTGCCAGCAGCCAGACAGGGGGCTGGTACCAAGAGACCCAGTACTTC. Translation gives CASSQTGGWYQETQYF.

The V and J genes are TRBV30 and TRBJ2-3, with TRBD2 as a possible D gene (5 bases). There are 12 residues in the CDR3. Trimming shortened V by 0 bases and J by 6 bases, and 7 bases separated the two germline ends. Germline V gene data show CDR1 as GTSNPN and CDR2 as SVGIG (reference sequence). CDR3: CAWSVGGDTQYF. DNA of the CDR3: TGTGCCTGGAGTGTAGGAGGCGATACGCAGTATTTT.

In its sample, this clone was seen once. This rearrangement joins TRBV14 to TRBJ1-5; 9 bases line up with TRBD1. Trimming took 1 base from V and 7 from J; bases not matched to a gene: 8. This CDR3 has 16 amino acids. Germline lookup yields CDR1 SGHDN and CDR2 FVKESK. CDR3: CASSQGTGVEDQPQHF. The CDR3 nucleotides are TGTGCCAGCAGCCAAGGGACAGGGGTTGAGGACCAGCCCCAGCATTTT.

The chain joins TRBV20-1 to TRBJ2-1; D might be TRBD2 (5 bases). The CDR3 contains 11 residues. Germline V gives CDR1 DFQATT, CDR2 SNEGSKA (reference sequence). V lost 6 bases and J lost 10, with 13 bases in between. The CDR3 loop is CSAHPGWEQFF. The CDR3 DNA follows: TGCAGTGCCCACCCGGGGTGGGAGCAGTTCTTC.

The chain has TRBV6-6 and TRBJ2-1; D might be TRBD1 (5 bases). V shed 0 bases and J shed 9 bases, with 12 bases lying between them. This CDR3 has 14 amino acids. Germline V gene sequence: CDR1 MNHNY, CDR2 SVGAGI (reference sequence). In DNA form, the CDR3 reads TGTGCCAGCAGTTACTCCGCTAGTCAGGGTGAGCAGTTCTTC. Translation: CASSYSASQGEQFF.

The V call is TRBV14, the J call TRBJ2-7; D remains ambiguous. The CDR3 covers 13 residues. Germline values: CDR1 SGHDN, CDR2 FVKESK. Trimming stripped 1 base from V and 6 bases from J, with 10 bases between. The CDR3 here is CASSQVSVGEQYF. In DNA, the CDR3 is TGTGCCAGCAGCCAAGTCTCGGTCGGCGAGCAGTACTTC.